Following are 27 T cell receptor beta chains from one sample sequenced in a study of shared clonotypes between healthy human individuals. Clones were read by immunoSEQ multiplex PCR, and TCRdb kept only the in-frame ones, dropping some. The sample includes 95,000 to 120,000 clones, around 68% of them seen just once. Sequencing was performed on memory CD8+ T cells sorted from blood. Subset in this sample: CD45RO+ cells pooled with CCR7-negative TemRA cells. These receptors originate from a woman aged 30 to 39 in good health.

At least ten counts were recorded for this clone. The genes are TRBV6-6 and TRBJ2-7; no reliable D call. CDR1 MNHNY and CDR2 SVGAGI come from the germline V gene (reference sequence). Trimming took 2 bases from V and 6 from J, leaving 11 bases between them. There are 13 residues in the CDR3. CDR3 DNA: TGTGCCAGCAGTTACGGCCTCTTTGGCGAGCAGTACTTC. This encodes CASSYGLFGEQYF.

This clone is a singleton in its sample. The chain recombines TRBV27 with TRBJ2-1; the match to TRBD1 covers 11 bases. Germline V gives CDR1 MNHEY, CDR2 SMNVEV (reference sequence). V trimming: 6 bases; J trimming: 4 bases; junction bases outside the gene matches: 8. This CDR3 spans 16 amino acids. CDR3 residues: CASRSGTGGRYNEQFF. In DNA form, the CDR3 reads TGTGCCAGCAGGTCCGGGACAGGGGGTCGGTACAATGAGCAGTTCTTC.

V gene TRBV29-1 combines with J gene TRBJ1-2; D perhaps matches TRBD1 (5 bases). The V and J ends lost 6 bases and 6 bases respectively, with 14 bases between them. The CDR3 is made up of 12 amino acids. CDR1 and CDR2 from the germline V gene are SQVTM and ANQGSEA. The CDR3 region has the DNA TGCAGCGTGGGGGTAGGGGTCCATGGCTACACCTTC. Protein product: CSVGVGVHGYTF.

V gene TRBV4-1 combines with J gene TRBJ2-3, with TRBD2 matching 8 bases. CDR1 and CDR2 from the germline V gene are MGHRA and YSYEKL. CDR3 length: 20 amino acids. V shed 4 bases, J shed 0 bases, and the junction held 18 bases outside the gene matches. The CDR3 region is CASSPPRGGRLLASTDTQYF. In nucleotides, the CDR3 is TGCGCCAGCAGCCCACCCCGTGGCGGGAGGCTCCTGGCTAGCACAGATACGCAGTATTTT.

The CDR3 region is CASSVLDVNTGELFF. DNA of the CDR3: TGTGCCAGCAGCGTCTTGGACGTAAACACCGGGGAGCTGTTTTTT. This chain joins TRBV9 and TRBJ2-2; D unclear. CDR1 and CDR2 from the germline V gene are SGDLS and YYNGEE. V was cut by 2 bases and J by 2 bases, with 10 bases left in between. This CDR3 comprises 15 residues. The variable domain in full, with the rest retrieved from reference TRBV9 and TRBJ2-2, is DSGVTQTPKHLITATGQRVTLRCSPRSGDLSVYWYQQSLDQGLQFLIQYYNGEERAKGNILERFSAQQFPDLHSELNLSSLELGDSALYFCASSVLDVNTGELFFGEGSRLTVL.

Comment on this clone: The identical CDR3 is also encoded by other nucleotide sequences in the sample. This chain joins TRBV28 and TRBJ1-5; TRBD1 might be the D (5 bases). Per germline, CDR1 MDHEN and CDR2 SYDVKM. The CDR3 runs to 13 residues. V was shortened by 5 bases and J by 3 bases, with 8 bases between the two germline ends. The CDR3 DNA reads TGTGCCAGCAGTGACAGTCTCAATCAGCCCCAGCATTTT. It encodes CASSDSLNQPQHF.

The rearrangement links TRBV18 to TRBJ2-3, with D perhaps TRBD2 (6 bases). Germline CDR1 is KGHSH and CDR2 is LQKENI. The V end lost 5 bases, the J end lost 4 bases, and 16 bases lay between the germline ends. This CDR3 has 15 residues. CDR3 sequence: CASSFFSGTSDTQYF. The CDR3 region has the DNA TGTGCCAGCTCATTTTTTTCCGGGACTTCAGATACGCAGTATTTT.

The chain employs TRBV7-6 and TRBJ1-4; D is unresolved. This CDR3 has 11 amino acids. In germline, CDR1 is SGHVS, CDR2 FNYEAQ. V gave up 6 bases and J gave up 7 bases, with 6 bases separating them. The CDR3 protein is CASREGEKLFF. The DNA of the CDR3 is TGTGCCAGCAGGGAGGGTGAAAAACTGTTTTTT. Variable domain in full (rest from reference TRBV7-6 and TRBJ1-4): GAGVSQSPRYKVTKRGQDVALRCDPISGHVSLYWYRQALGQGPEFLTYFNYEAQQDKSGLPNDRFSAERPEGSISTLTIQRTEQRDSAMYRCASREGEKLFFGSGTQLSVL.

The chain joins TRBV10-1 to TRBJ2-7, with D perhaps assigned TRBD1 or TRBD2 (6 bases each). Germline assignment: CDR1 WNHNN and CDR2 SYGVQD (reference sequence). The CDR3 runs 13 residues. Trimming removed 3 bases at V and 4 bases at J, with 10 bases between. CDR3 residues: CASSEGGLYEQYF. CDR3 bases: TGCGCCAGCAGTGAAGGGGGGTTATACGAGCAGTACTTC.

The chain is built from TRBV28 and TRBJ2-7, with D perhaps assigned TRBD1 or TRBD2 (6 bases each). The CDR3 has 13 residues. Germline V gene data show CDR1 as MDHEN and CDR2 as SYDVKM. V was shortened by 10 bases and J by 6 bases, with 19 bases between the two germline ends. The CDR3 protein is CAIRRGDSGEQYF. In DNA form, the CDR3 reads TGTGCCATACGTAGGGGGGATTCAGGCGAGCAGTACTTC.

As regards this clone: Other DNA sequences within the sample encode an identical CDR3. The chain recombines TRBV5-1 with TRBJ2-7; 9 bases are a match to TRBD2. Germline CDR1 is SGHRS and CDR2 is YFSETQ. CDR3 length: 13 amino acids. With 5 bases clipped from V and 3 bases from J, the junction kept 3 bases outside the gene matches. For the CDR3, the DNA is TGCGCCAGCAGGGGAGCGGGAGGCTACGAGCAGTACTTC. The encoded protein is CASRGAGGYEQYF.

The chain combines TRBV7-3 with TRBJ2-7; perhaps TRBD1 as D (6 bases). Germline CDR1 and CDR2: SGHTA and FQGTGA. The V and J ends lost 5 bases and 7 bases respectively, with 15 bases between them. The CDR3 is 13 residues long. This CDR3 reads CASSQRTRGEQYF. CDR3 nucleotides: TGTGCCAGCAGCCAACGAACGAGGGGGGAGCAGTACTTC.

This clone was seen once. This chain connects TRBV7-9 to TRBJ2-2; TRBD2 agrees at 8 bases. The germline CDR1 and CDR2 sequences are SEHNR and FQNEAQ (reference sequence). The CDR3 loop spans 16 amino acids. V trimming: 5 bases; J trimming: 9 bases; junction bases outside the gene matches: 14. The CDR3 sequence is CASSPMAGLARRELFF. CDR3 nucleotides: TGTGCCAGCAGCCCCATGGCAGGACTAGCCAGGCGGGAGCTGTTTTTT.

Here the CDR3 DNA reads TGTGCCAGCAGCTTAGGCCTACCCGGACTAGTTCCCTCCTACGAGCAGTACTTC. Translation gives CASSLGLPGLVPSYEQYF. This chain links TRBV11-2 with TRBJ2-7; 7 bases are shared with TRBD2. Per germline, CDR1 SGHAT and CDR2 FQNNGV. The CDR3 length is 18 residues. The J segment lost 0 bases and the V segment lost 1 base, leaving 12 bases of the junction unmatched.

The chain employs TRBV2 and TRBJ2-3; 8 bases match TRBD1. This CDR3 has 15 residues. V shed 6 bases, J shed 4 bases, and the junction held 9 bases outside the gene matches. From germline, CDR1 is SNHLY and CDR2 FYNNEI. CDR3 DNA sequence: TGTGCCAGCAGGGAGAGACAGGGGCTTCCAGATACGCAGTATTTT. Translated: CASRERQGLPDTQYF.

The chain recombines TRBV25-1 with TRBJ2-6; 7 nucleotides match TRBD1. The CDR3 covers 16 residues. Looked up from germline, CDR1 is MGHDK and CDR2 is SYGVNS. V gave up 4 bases and J gave up 3 bases; unmatched junction bases: 6. The CDR3 DNA reads as TGTGCCAGCAGTGTTGAGGGGGCCTTTGGGGCCAACGTCCTGACTTTC. Encoded protein: CASSVEGAFGANVLTF.

CDR3 sequence: CASSGTSVPYNEQFF. The CDR3 DNA is TGTGCCAGCAGTGGGACTAGTGTCCCCTACAATGAGCAGTTCTTC. This sequence joins TRBV28 and TRBJ2-1; 8 bases agree with TRBD2. CDR3 length: 15 amino acids. J lost 2 bases, V lost 5 bases, and 5 bases had no gene match. Germline V gene data show CDR1 as MDHEN and CDR2 as SYDVKM. Looking up the rest from reference TRBV28 and TRBJ2-1 gives the full variable domain: DVKVTQSSRYLVKRTGEKVFLECVQDMDHENMFWYRQDPGLGLRLIYFSYDVKMKEKGDIPEGYSVSREKKERFSLILESASTNQTSMYLCASSGTSVPYNEQFFGPGTRLTVL.

As concerns this clone: Within the sample, other DNA sequences also encode this same CDR3. The chain links TRBV9 to TRBJ1-1; D not certain. CDR3 length: 14 amino acids. Germline CDR1 reads SGDLS; CDR2 reads YYNGEE. Trimming shortened V by 0 bases and J by 5 bases, and 11 bases separated the two germline ends. The CDR3 region has the DNA TGTGCCAGCAGCGTAGCGTGGGGTGGTACTGAAGCTTTCTTT. Its protein product is CASSVAWGGTEAFF.

V usage is TRBV7-9 and J usage is TRBJ2-7, with 8 bases identical to TRBD1. V trimming: 5 bases; J trimming: 5 bases; junction bases outside the gene matches: 11. Germline-derived CDR1 and CDR2 are SEHNR and FQNEAQ (reference sequence). The CDR3 contains 15 residues. The CDR3 DNA reads TGTGCCAGCAGCCGCCGACAGGGGCCTTTCCACGAGCAGTACTTC. Translating gives CASSRRQGPFHEQYF.

This clone was counted between two and nine times. This chain joins TRBV7-7 and TRBJ2-7, with D maybe TRBD1 (6 bases). CDR3 size: 15 residues. Trimming stripped 2 bases from V and 4 bases from J, with 15 bases between. The V gene's germline CDR1 is SSHAT and CDR2 FNYEAQ (reference sequence). CDR3 in DNA: TGTGCCAGCAGCTTACGCAGGGGCCCCCTTTACGAGCAGTACTTC. It translates to CASSLRRGPLYEQYF.

This clone has only one observation. The chain recombines TRBV11-1 with TRBJ2-7; D may be TRBD2 (7 bases). The length of the CDR3 is 15 residues. V lost 3 bases to trimming and J lost 4 bases, with 16 bases between them. In germline, CDR1 is SGHAT, CDR2 FQDESV (reference sequence). The CDR3 DNA reads TGTGCCAGCAGCTTTTTCGGGGGGCTGGGATACGAGCAGTACTTC. Its protein is CASSFFGGLGYEQYF.

The V call is TRBV27, the J call TRBJ2-2, with D possibly called TRBD1 or TRBD2 (5 bases each). This CDR3 spans 16 amino acids. The V gene's germline CDR1 is MNHEY and CDR2 SMNVEV (reference sequence). With 5 bases removed from V and 6 bases from J, the gap between germline ends came to 19 bases. CDR3 amino acids: CASSPSGPTPAGELFF. For the CDR3, the DNA is TGTGCCAGCAGTCCATCGGGACCTACCCCGGCCGGGGAGCTGTTTTTT.

V usage is TRBV28 and J usage is TRBJ2-7; D remains unclear. The length of the CDR3 is 15 residues. Per the germline V gene, CDR1 is MDHEN and CDR2 is SYDVKM. V lost 6 bases and J 4 bases, leaving 19 bases between the germline ends. The CDR3, as DNA: TGTGCCAGCAGACCGCGATCCCATCTTAATTACGAGCAGTACTTC. Amino acids: CASRPRSHLNYEQYF.

The chain couples TRBV28 to TRBJ2-1; D not resolved. The length of the CDR3 is 12 residues. The V gene lost 6 bases and the J gene lost 7 bases, with 10 bases spanning the gap. Germline lookup yields CDR1 MDHEN and CDR2 SYDVKM. The CDR3 DNA sequence: TGTGCCAGCAGCCCGACTCGTAATGAGCAGTTCTTC. This codes for CASSPTRNEQFF.

The chain uses TRBV5-4 and TRBJ2-1, with D unresolved. CDR3 length: 11 amino acids. Trimming removed 3 bases at V and 7 bases at J, with 5 bases between. Per germline, CDR1 SGHNT and CDR2 YYREEE (reference sequence). Here the CDR3 reads CASSSLNEQFF. As DNA, the CDR3 is TGTGCCAGCAGCTCCCTAAATGAGCAGTTCTTC. Together with reference TRBV5-4 and TRBJ2-1, the CDR3 gives the full variable domain: ETGVTQSPTHLIKTRGQQVTLRCSSQSGHNTVSWYQQALGQGPQFIFQYYREEENGRGNFPPRFSGLQFPNYSSELNVNALELDDSALYLCASSSLNEQFFGPGTRLTVL.

The J gene is TRBJ1-2, the V gene TRBV27, with 7 bases matching TRBD1. V dropped 5 bases and J dropped 0; count of bases not matched to a gene: 3. Germline CDR1 MNHEY, CDR2 SMNVEV (reference sequence). This CDR3 comprises 14 residues. The CDR3 sequence is CASSTDRANYGYTF. CDR3 in DNA: TGTGCCAGCAGTACAGACAGGGCTAACTATGGCTACACCTTC.

This sequence joins TRBV30 and TRBJ2-4; 9 nucleotides match TRBD1. CDR3 length equals 13 residues. Germline V gives CDR1 GTSNPN, CDR2 SVGIG (reference sequence). Germline trimming cut 5 bases from V and 6 bases from J; bases unmatched to any gene: 5. The CDR3 coding sequence is TGTGCCTGGGCGGGGACAGGGAGAAACATTCAGTACTTC. It codes for CAWAGTGRNIQYF.